The present T cell receptor (beta chain) was sequenced within a study of T cell repertoires in cytomegalovirus infection. Background on the study: CMV epitopes, recently identified HLA-C-restricted and well-studied HLA-B-restricted, were used. Carrying CMV and the relevant HLA type showed in public TCR beta signatures.

For this clonotype: The antigen is undetermined.

Findings and limits, study-wide: Identification of carriers of CMV plus the relevant HLA was performed using cumulative public TCR beta family frequency. Predominance within the ex vivo response was attributable to HLA-C-restricted CMV-specific TCR beta clonotypes.

TCRdb used MiXCR to reprocess the reads, holding one entry per CDR3 protein. The sample has roughly 990,000 distinct CDR3 sequences, around a third seen once. Germline V gene sequence: CDR1 LNHDA, CDR2 SQIVND (reference sequence). The CDR3 sequence is 17 residues long. V shed 8 bases and J 4 bases; nucleotides not matched to a gene: 17. The receptor comes from a human donor in good health (CMV status not recorded). Some clones in this sample may be carry-over from other donors' samples. Sequences were derived from cultured CD8+ T cells from PBMCs, sampled from culture after CMV antigen stimulation. The chain is built from TRBV19 and TRBJ1-1; 9 bases fit TRBD1. CDR3 DNA: TGTGCCAGTTCTATACCGGGACAGGGACTCTTGCGCACTGAAGCTTTCTTT. This gives the protein CASSIPGQGLLRTEAFF.